Shown below are 15 T cell receptor beta chains from a single sample sequenced in a study of blood T cell repertoires in COVID-19. Clones were sequenced by immunoSEQ multiplex PCR, and TCRdb holds only the in-frame ones, with some missing. The profile covers approximately 230,000 clones, with around four fifths appearing a single time and approximately 5.3% taken by the ten largest. Sample: peripheral blood. The receptors stem from a man at least 80 years old with acute or convalescent COVID-19.

The CDR3 region has the DNA TGTGCCAGCAGTCGAAGACAGGGAGCTAATGAAAAACTGTTTTTT. Amino acid sequence: CASSRRQGANEKLFF. The V and J genes are TRBV28 and TRBJ1-4, with 7 bases matching TRBD1. CDR3 length equals 15 residues. Germline values: CDR1 MDHEN, CDR2 SYDVKM. J was trimmed by 3 bases and V by 5 bases; bases with no gene match: 6.

This clone was observed once. This rearrangement joins TRBV18 to TRBJ1-2; D is ambiguous. Trimming cost V 2 bases and J 4 bases, with 17 bases left between them. In germline, CDR1 is KGHSH, CDR2 LQKENI. CDR3 length: 16 residues. CDR3 sequence reads: CASSPREAANSYGYTF. The CDR3 DNA reads TGTGCCAGCTCACCAAGGGAGGCCGCAAATTCCTATGGCTACACCTTC.

The chain is built from TRBV16 and TRBJ2-7, with 8 bases aligning to TRBD2. Germline trimming cut 0 bases from V and 5 bases from J; bases unmatched to any gene: 6. The germline V gene has CDR1 KGHSY and CDR2 FQNENV. The CDR3 runs 15 residues. The chain's CDR3 is CASSQSREGLHEQYF. CDR3 DNA: TGTGCCAGCAGCCAATCACGGGAGGGCCTCCACGAGCAGTACTTC.

This clone was detected once. This chain joins TRBV30 and TRBJ1-5; D not resolved. V was pared by 1 base and J by 2 bases, with 9 bases between. The CDR3 extends over 14 amino acids. Germline CDR1 GTSNPN, CDR2 SVGIG (reference sequence). The CDR3 loop reads CAWSAGGRNQPQHF. CDR3 nucleotide sequence: TGTGCCTGGAGTGCAGGAGGACGCAATCAGCCCCAGCATTTT.

The chain links TRBV6-6 to TRBJ1-2; TRBD1 aligns across 7 bases. In germline, CDR1 is MNHNY, CDR2 SVGAGI (reference sequence). The CDR3 sequence is 16 residues long. Unmatched junction bases numbered 10, after V lost 4 bases and J lost 2 bases. The CDR3 DNA reads TGTGCCAGCAGTTTACCTCCCAAACAGGGGAACTATGGCTACACCTTC. Translation gives CASSLPPKQGNYGYTF.

The rearrangement joins TRBV5-8 to TRBJ2-2; D may be TRBD2 (6 bases). This CDR3 comprises 13 residues. V was pared by 1 base and J by 7 bases, with 8 bases between. Germline V lookup: CDR1 SGHTS, CDR2 YDEGEE. The CDR3 reads CASSLTGVGELFF. In DNA form, the CDR3 reads TGTGCCAGCAGCTTGACGGGGGTCGGGGAGCTGTTTTTT.

The chain couples TRBV27 to TRBJ2-1; TRBD1 matches at 7 bases. The V segment lost 6 bases and the J segment 3 bases; nucleotides outside the gene matches: 5. The CDR3 is 14 residues long. Germline loops: CDR1 MNHEY, CDR2 SMNVEV (reference sequence). The CDR3 is CASRGQQLYNEQFF. In DNA form, the CDR3 reads TGTGCCAGCAGGGGACAGCAACTCTACAATGAGCAGTTCTTC.

The chain combines TRBV28 with TRBJ1-5; D not resolved. Germline CDR1 and CDR2: MDHEN and SYDVKM. The CDR3 runs to 15 residues. Trimming took off 5 bases at V and 0 bases at J, with 11 bases between the two ends. The CDR3 sequence is CASSRGLYSNQPQHF. The CDR3 coding sequence is TGTGCCAGCAGTAGAGGGCTTTATAGCAATCAGCCCCAGCATTTT.

This sequence joins TRBV19 and TRBJ1-2; a weak D match, TRBD1 (5 bases). Trimming took off 1 base at V and 5 bases at J, with 14 bases between the two ends. This CDR3 is built from 15 residues. Germline V gene sequence: CDR1 LNHDA, CDR2 SQIVND (reference sequence). The CDR3 loop is CASSIASTVKYGYTF. The DNA of the CDR3 is TGTGCCAGTAGTATAGCGTCGACAGTGAAATATGGCTACACCTTC.

The V gene is TRBV19, the J gene TRBJ2-2; TRBD1 aligns across 8 bases. The trim removed 7 bases at V and 6 bases at J, leaving 7 bases unmatched. Germline lookup yields CDR1 LNHDA and CDR2 SQIVND (reference sequence). This CDR3 contains 14 residues. The CDR3 region has the DNA TGTGCCAGTACCAGGACAGGGTTATCCGGGGAGCTGTTTTTT. Protein product: CASTRTGLSGELFF.

This chain links TRBV6-5 with TRBJ1-2, with 7 bases aligning to TRBD1. The length of the CDR3 is 14 residues. Trimming at V came to 7 bases and at J to 3 bases, leaving 8 bases not matched to a gene. Germline-derived CDR1 and CDR2 are MNHEY and SVGAGI. As DNA, the CDR3 is TGTGCCAGCACCGAGACAGGGATGGACTATGGCTACACCTTC. Its translation: CASTETGMDYGYTF.

The genes are TRBV6-2 or TRBV6-3 and TRBJ1-6, with 7 bases fitting TRBD1. This CDR3 has 15 amino acids. V was clipped by 5 bases and J by 9 bases; unmatched bases: 10. Germline CDR1 reads MNHEY; CDR2 reads SVGEGT. The CDR3 protein is CASSRTGPILSPLHF. The CDR3 bases are TGTGCCAGCAGTCGGACAGGTCCTATCCTTTCACCCCTCCACTTT.

The chain uses TRBV29-1 and TRBJ2-3, with 7 bases identical to TRBD1. The ends lost 2 bases at V and 2 bases at J; junction bases unmatched: 7. CDR1 and CDR2 (germline): SQVTM, ANQGSEA. The CDR3 consists of 15 residues. The CDR3 sequence is CSVEKPGQITDTQYF. DNA of the CDR3: TGCAGCGTTGAAAAACCGGGACAGATCACAGATACGCAGTATTTT.

This clone has just one count. CDR3: CASSQPESPLHF. Written as DNA, the CDR3 is TGTGCCAGCAGCCAGCCGGAGTCACCCCTCCACTTT. The chain uses TRBV5-4 and TRBJ1-6; D not certain. The CDR3 contains 12 residues. The germline V gene has CDR1 SGHNT and CDR2 YYREEE (reference sequence). Trimming stripped 4 bases from V and 10 bases from J, with 9 bases between.

This chain joins TRBV27 and TRBJ2-5; tentative D call: TRBD1 (5 bases). V lost 3 bases and J lost 2, with 13 bases in between. The CDR3 runs 15 residues. From germline, CDR1 is MNHEY and CDR2 SMNVEV (reference sequence). The CDR3 loop reads CASSFYQGPQETQYF. The CDR3 DNA reads as TGTGCCAGCAGTTTTTATCAGGGTCCACAAGAGACCCAGTACTTC.